Below, one T cell receptor (beta chain) is given with its context. Its specificity is not known. This record belongs to a study of graft-versus-host responses after intestinal transplantation. Findings and limits, study-wide: The highest levels of circulating GvH clones went along with early declines in HvG clones after transplant. Some GvH clones were seen earlier in gut or blood, suggesting intestinal origin.

Clones were sequenced by immunoSEQ multiplex PCR, and TCRdb holds only the in-frame ones, with some missing. The sample holds 50,000 to 80,000 clones, roughly 90% seen once. This clonotype was obtained from a human donor who was the organ donor for an intestinal transplant. The sample here was unstimulated CD8+ T cells sorted from spleen or lymph node cells, taken before transplant.

The CDR3 bases are TGTGCCAGCAGTTACTCGGCAGGGTGCACAGATACGCAGTATTTT. Translated: CASSYSAGCTDTQYF. J is TRBJ2-3 and V is TRBV6-6, with a tentative D call TRBD1 (5 bases). Germline CDR1 reads MNHNY; CDR2 reads SVGAGI (reference sequence). The CDR3 length is 15 residues. Trimming stripped 0 bases from V and 1 base from J, with 8 bases between.